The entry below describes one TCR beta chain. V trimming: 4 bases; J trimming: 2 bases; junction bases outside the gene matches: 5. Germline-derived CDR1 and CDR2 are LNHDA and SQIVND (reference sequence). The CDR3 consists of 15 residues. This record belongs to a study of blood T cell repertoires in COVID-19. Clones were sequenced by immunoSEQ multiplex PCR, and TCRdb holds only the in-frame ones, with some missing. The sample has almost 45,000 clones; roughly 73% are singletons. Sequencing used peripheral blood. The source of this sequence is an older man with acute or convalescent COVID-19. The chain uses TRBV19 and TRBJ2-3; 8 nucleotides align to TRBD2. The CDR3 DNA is TGTGCCAGTAGTAGGCAGCGGGAGACCACAGATACGCAGTATTTT. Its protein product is CASSRQRETTDTQYF.